The clone carrying this TCR beta chain has a handful of counts. This entry comes from a study of control samples from healthy donors and cancer patients. This table comes from immunoSEQ multiplex PCR, and its TCRdb copy is limited to in-frame clones, with some not included. The repertoire holds under 300,000 clones, about four fifths seen once, with about an eighth in the top ten. The sample was PBMCs. The clonotype originates from an older woman with lung cancer.

In nucleotides, the CDR3 is TGTGCCAGCATCAAGCAGGGCTTAGGGGGGGGAGAGACCCAGTACTTC. It codes for CASIKQGLGGGETQYF. The rearrangement links TRBV2 to TRBJ2-5; tentative D call: TRBD2 (7 bases). The germline V gene encodes CDR1 SNHLY and CDR2 FYNNEI. This CDR3 has 16 residues. Trimming stripped 7 bases from V and 4 bases from J, with 22 bases between. The full variable domain, with the rest looked up from reference TRBV2 and TRBJ2-5, is EPEVTQTPSHQVTQMGQEVILRCVPISNHLYFYWYRQILGQKVEFLVSFYNNEISEKSEIFDDQFSVERPDGSNFTLKIRSTKLEDSAMYFCASIKQGLGGGETQYFGPGTRLLVL.